The source of this T cell receptor beta chain is a study of T-cell memory formation after mild COVID-19. Study-wide points: The authors left the SARS-CoV-2 specificity of second-wave clones peaking on day 37 unconfirmed. Some SARS-CoV-2-responding clones were already detected in memory before infection. Contracting CD4+ clones were located mainly in CM and EM, and CD8+ clones in EMRA. Contracting clones from day 15 to 85 showed balanced CD4/CD8; later expanders favored CD4+.

CDR3 length equals 15 residues. From germline, CDR1 is SGHRS and CDR2 YFSETQ. With V trimmed by 5 bases and J by 0 bases, 5 bases remained unmatched. As to this clonotype: The antigen is unknown.

MiXCR was run by TCRdb on the 5' RACE reads, yielding one entry per CDR3 protein. The table lists fewer than 500,000 distinct CDR3 sequences, about 23% of them singletons. The chain recombines TRBV5-1 with TRBJ2-1, with TRBD2 matching over 7 bases. Sequencing was done on a sample of PBMCs or a T cell subset sorted from them (not recorded which). This receptor was taken from an adult woman who had mild COVID-19 (a few samples of this study predate the infection). Cell type and time point are not known. The CDR3 here is CASRPPGGSYNEQFF. In DNA, the CDR3 is TGCGCCAGCAGACCACCGGGGGGCTCCTACAATGAGCAGTTCTTC.